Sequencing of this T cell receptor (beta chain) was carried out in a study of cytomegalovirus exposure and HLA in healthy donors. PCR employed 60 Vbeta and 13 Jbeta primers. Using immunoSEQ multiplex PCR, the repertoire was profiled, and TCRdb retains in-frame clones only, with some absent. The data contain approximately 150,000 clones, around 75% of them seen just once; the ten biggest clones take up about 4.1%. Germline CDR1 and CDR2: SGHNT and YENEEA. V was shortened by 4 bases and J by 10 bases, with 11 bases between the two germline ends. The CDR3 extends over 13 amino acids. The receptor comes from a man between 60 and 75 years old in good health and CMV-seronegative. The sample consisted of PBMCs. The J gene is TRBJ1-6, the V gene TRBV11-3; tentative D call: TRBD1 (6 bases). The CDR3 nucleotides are TGTGCCAGCAGCTCTGGGGGGGCCTCACCCCTCCACTTT. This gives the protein CASSSGGASPLHF.